This TCR beta chain stems from a study of T cells in localized non-small cell lung cancer. The study's findings and limits: Among the tissues sampled, uninvolved adjacent lung had the highest T cell clonality, above tumor. Heterogeneity stays possible, as sequencing covered only one tumor region.

This clone has a handful of counts. Its antigen is unknown. TCRdb's copy holds only in-frame clones and misses some; the assay was immunoSEQ multiplex PCR. Of more than 9,000 clones in the sample, around 42% were seen once. CDR3 size: 15 residues. The germline gives CDR1 SGHVS, CDR2 FNYEAQ. V lost 5 bases and J lost 2, with 15 bases in between. The source was lymph node tissue, collected before any cancer treatment. This TCR was sampled from a woman aged 35 to 70 with stage I lung adenocarcinoma. V is TRBV7-6 and J is TRBJ2-5; a possible D gene is TRBD2 (6 bases). The CDR3 DNA follows: TGTGCCAGCAGCCAGAAGGAGGGACGACAAGAGACCCAGTACTTC. Its protein is CASSQKEGRQETQYF. The variable domain in full, completed from reference TRBV7-6 and TRBJ2-5, reads GAGVSQSPRYKVTKRGQDVALRCDPISGHVSLYWYRQALGQGPEFLTYFNYEAQQDKSGLPNDRFSAERPEGSISTLTIQRTEQRDSAMYRCASSQKEGRQETQYFGPGTRLLVL.